This T cell receptor (beta chain) was observed in a study of T-cell reconstitution after alpha-beta-depleted transplantation in children. Unique molecular identifiers were used in preparing the TCRbeta library. Via MiXCR, TCRdb re-called the PCR reads, giving one row per CDR3 protein. Here the sample spans approximately 980,000 distinct CDR3 sequences, about 29% being singletons. The CDR3 runs 16 residues. Per germline, CDR1 SNHLY and CDR2 FYNNEI. Trimming removed 4 bases at V and 2 bases at J, with 17 bases between. V usage is TRBV2 and J usage is TRBJ2-5; TRBD2 might be the D (6 bases). The input for sequencing was PBMCs, mostly from graft donor cells, taken 360 days after TCRalphabeta/CD19-depleted stem cell transplant. This sequence was found in a boy under two years old who had a stem cell transplant for SCID, so the T cells may come from the graft donor. The CDR3 spells CASSVVREWGQETQYF. CDR3 coding DNA: TGTGCCAGCAGTGTCGTTCGGGAGTGGGGACAAGAGACCCAGTACTTC.